This is a list of T cell receptor beta chains from one sample in a study of Graves' ophthalmopathy and Graves' hyperthyroidism. TCRdb redid the calling of the multiplex PCR reads with MiXCR, one entry per CDR3 protein. The data show around 590,000 distinct CDR3 sequences, about two fifths seen once. The specimen was peripheral blood or thyroid tissue (not recorded which). These receptors originate from an adult man with Graves' hyperthyroidism. CDR3s include the opening cysteine and the closing phenylalanine or tryptophan. Size is omitted from some rows. Given values are once, few, many or a class for expanded clones.

many	TRBV15	TRBJ2-2	CATSRTRTASNTGELFF
few	TRBV6-5	TRBJ2-5	CATRTGGETQYF
NA	TRBV10-1	TRBJ2-7	CASSESTGRVTQYF
NA	TRBV2	TRBJ1-3	CASSPPGTAGGNTIYF
NA	TRBV27	TRBJ1-1	CASSLYPDAAEAFF
NA	TRBV5-6	TRBJ2-5	CASSAPRRDLKYF
NA	TRBV25-1	TRBJ2-1	CASSEAGAYNEQFF
NA	TRBV6-5	TRBJ1-2	CASRGALHVYGYTF
many	TRBV24-1	TRBJ2-2	CATSADRYTGELFF
NA	TRBV29-1	TRBJ1-2	CSSESPTYGYTF
NA	TRBV7-6	TRBJ2-7	CASTKAGTGNDEQYF
NA	TRBV4-1	TRBJ2-7	CASSQAFLAGDEQYF
few	TRBV5-1	TRBJ2-5	CASSLDRDRGGLETQYF
many	TRBV5-8	TRBJ1-6	CASSILDRDNSPLHF
NA	TRBV2	TRBJ1-6	CASSLSRQGAGSPLHF
few	TRBV7-3	TRBJ1-2	CASSLNSADGYTF
few	TRBV6-5	TRBJ1-6	CASRGQTNSSPLHF
many	TRBV24-1	TRBJ2-7	CATSDSRTATYEQYF
many	TRBV19	TRBJ2-5	CASSIRGPKETQYF
many	TRBV29-1	TRBJ1-2	CSVESKGFYTF
many	TRBV29-1	TRBJ1-1	CSVARGNTEAFF
many	TRBV7-9	TRBJ1-1	CASSLAQGKAFF
many	TRBV6-5	TRBJ1-1	CASSPNAGVGTEAFF
many	TRBV20-1	TRBJ1-2	CSARDPELVGAYGYTF
many	TRBV20-1	TRBJ2-7	CSALRDTSYEQYF
many	TRBV19	TRBJ1-5	CASRPWPITDRGSQPQHF
many	TRBV20-1	TRBJ2-7	CSATGLAGGMGYEQYF
many	TRBV19	TRBJ2-2	CASSIVGAGGASGELFF
many	TRBV2	TRBJ2-2	CASRAGQANTGELFF
few	TRBV5-5	TRBJ2-7	CASSSGTTSYEQYF
many	TRBV7-6	TRBJ2-7	CASSLALPGSEQYF
NA	TRBV20-1	TRBJ2-5	CSASSGARETQYF
many	TRBV29-1	TRBJ1-1	CSVEARLRTANTEAFF
NA	TRBV7-9	TRBJ2-1	CASSQVQGSYNEQFF
few	TRBV6-1	TRBJ2-5	CASSEQTQETQYF
NA	TRBV24-1	TRBJ2-2	CATSDGTGDGELFF
NA	TRBV10-3	TRBJ1-4	CAIATGANEKLFF
once	TRBV7-9	TRBJ1-1	CASSLTFRSLNTEAFF
many	TRBV7-9	TRBJ1-2	CASSSYQIDRGYGYTF
NA	TRBV6-1	TRBJ1-5	CASSVEPAGSLNQPQHF
many	TRBV5-6	TRBJ2-5	CASSLWSASLRETQYF
many	TRBV7-2	TRBJ1-1	CASSLRGQGATVNTEAFF
many	TRBV7-9	TRBJ2-6	CASSLDGLSSGANVLTF